This TCR beta chain stems from a study of blood T cell repertoires in COVID-19. Study context: T cells, B-cell-depleted T cells, or PBMCs supplied cDNA or gDNA.

Assay: immunoSEQ multiplex PCR; the TCRdb copy retains only in-frame clones and omits some. The table includes 250,000 to 350,000 clones, under 90% detected once. This clone showed up just a few times. V shed 0 bases, J shed 1 base, and the junction held 2 bases outside the gene matches. The CDR3 is made up of 16 amino acids. The germline CDR1 and CDR2 sequences are WNHNN and SYGVQD (reference sequence). The chain links TRBV10-1 to TRBJ2-3, with 9 nucleotides matching TRBD2. The receptor was isolated from a woman aged 40-49 years who had recovered from COVID-19. What was sequenced was peripheral blood. This chain's CDR3 is CASSESSGRGTDTQYF. The CDR3 region has the DNA TGCGCCAGCAGTGAGTCTAGCGGGAGAGGCACAGATACGCAGTATTTT.